Below are 19 T cell receptor beta chains sequenced from a single sample in a study of Graves' ophthalmopathy and Graves' hyperthyroidism. The sequenced template was RNA, covering the TCR beta CDR3 region. A first-round RT-PCR used HTBI primers, followed by a second-round multiplex PCR. TCRdb reprocessed the multiplex PCR reads with MiXCR, giving one entry per CDR3 protein. In the table there are roughly 610,000 distinct CDR3 sequences, around a fifth of which are singletons. What was sequenced was peripheral blood. The receptors here all came from a young woman with stable Graves' hyperthyroidism. Some clones in this sample may be carry-over from other donors' samples.

The rearrangement joins TRBV30 to TRBJ1-2, with D hard to call. Per the germline V gene, CDR1 is GTSNPN and CDR2 is SVGIG (reference sequence). The germline V and J ends were trimmed by 1 base and 4 bases, with 10 bases remaining between them. The CDR3 consists of 13 residues. The CDR3 here is CAWSDLQTYGYTF. As DNA, the CDR3 is TGTGCCTGGAGTGACCTGCAAACCTATGGCTACACCTTC. The full variable domain, with the rest looked up from reference TRBV30 and TRBJ1-2, is SQTIHQWPATLVQPVGSPLSLECTVEGTSNPNLYWYRQAAGRGLQLLFYSVGIGQISSEVPQNLSASRPQDRQFILSSKKLLLSDSGFYLCAWSDLQTYGYTFGSGTRLTVV.

This clonotype was counted many times. V gene TRBV20-1 combines with J gene TRBJ1-6; D remains ambiguous. Germline CDR1 is DFQATT and CDR2 is SNEGSKA (reference sequence). This CDR3 comprises 14 residues. Trimming removed 6 bases from V and 7 bases from J, with 16 bases in between. This CDR3 is CSASGAVGNSPLHF. DNA for the CDR3: TGCAGTGCCTCCGGCGCGGTGGGGAATTCACCCCTCCACTTT.

This clonotype was counted once. The gene calls are TRBV6-1 and TRBJ1-2, with TRBD1 as a possible D gene (6 bases). The germline V gene encodes CDR1 MNHNS and CDR2 SASEGT. Trimming stripped 6 bases from V and 7 bases from J, with 12 bases between. This CDR3 comprises 12 residues. The CDR3 spells CASSKRGIGYTF. CDR3 in DNA: TGTGCCAGCAGCAAAAGGGGGATTGGCTACACCTTC.

V usage is TRBV4-2 and J usage is TRBJ2-7, with 10 bases lining up with TRBD1. Trimming removed 0 bases from V and 2 bases from J; junction bases left unmatched: 4. Germline CDR1 LGHNA, CDR2 YNFKEQ. The CDR3 runs to 16 residues. The chain's CDR3 is CASSQDSGTGAYEQYF. In DNA form, the CDR3 reads TGTGCCAGCAGCCAAGACTCCGGGACAGGGGCCTACGAGCAGTACTTC.

This clonotype was seen at least ten times. The chain combines TRBV20-1 with TRBJ1-6; D not resolved. The CDR3 covers 13 residues. The germline V gene encodes CDR1 DFQATT and CDR2 SNEGSKA (reference sequence). Trimming removed 0 bases at V and 3 bases at J, with 3 bases between. The CDR3 nucleotides read TGCAGTGCTAGAGACATCTATAATTCACCCCTCCACTTT. Residues: CSARDIYNSPLHF.

This clonotype was detected only a few times. This chain links TRBV19 with TRBJ2-4, with 8 nucleotides matching TRBD1. The end of the DNA aligns better with TRBJ2-5, so the J call may be wrong. CDR3 length equals 15 residues. CDR1 and CDR2 (germline): LNHDA, SQIVND (reference sequence). The CDR3 is CASSIGQGMEETQYF. CDR3 sequence (DNA): TGTGCCAGTAGTATCGGACAGGGTATGGAAGAGACCCAGTACTTC.

The rearrangement uses TRBV12-3 or TRBV12-4 and TRBJ2-6; D perhaps matches TRBD1 (6 bases). V was shortened by 5 bases and J by 0 bases, with 11 bases between the two germline ends. The CDR3 length is 16 residues. The CDR3 DNA sequence: TGTGCCAGCAGTCCGGACAGCATCTCTGGGGCCAACGTCCTGACTTTC. Protein sequence: CASSPDSISGANVLTF.

This clonotype was found many times. The gene calls are TRBV28 and TRBJ2-7, with D tentatively TRBD1 (5 bases). This CDR3 has 14 residues. CDR1 and CDR2 from the germline V gene are MDHEN and SYDVKM. Trimming pared 7 bases from V and 0 bases from J, leaving 13 bases between. CDR3 protein: CASNRYRSSYEQYF. In nucleotides, the CDR3 is TGTGCCAGCAATCGATACAGGAGCTCCTACGAGCAGTACTTC.

This clonotype was recorded at least ten times. J is TRBJ2-7 and V is TRBV27; TRBD1 agrees at 9 bases. This CDR3 is built from 15 residues. Germline V gene lookup returns CDR1 MNHEY and CDR2 SMNVEV (reference sequence). The V segment lost 6 bases and the J segment 0 bases; nucleotides outside the gene matches: 6. DNA for the CDR3: TGTGCCAGCAGGAAGATGACAGGGGGCTCCTACGAGCAGTACTTC. Translating gives CASRKMTGGSYEQYF.

This clonotype was detected only a few times. J is TRBJ1-1 and V is TRBV20-1; D not resolved. The V and J ends lost 0 bases and 1 base respectively, with 15 bases between them. This CDR3 contains 16 residues. Germline V gene lookup returns CDR1 DFQATT and CDR2 SNEGSKA (reference sequence). The CDR3 sequence: CSARDWGNRPNTEAFF. In DNA form, the CDR3 reads TGCAGTGCTAGAGATTGGGGTAATCGGCCGAACACTGAAGCTTTCTTT.

The chain links TRBV13 to TRBJ2-7; D is uncertain. CDR3 size: 14 residues. The V and J ends lost 4 bases and 3 bases respectively, with 13 bases between them. The germline CDR1 and CDR2 sequences are PRHDT and FYEKMQ (reference sequence). The CDR3 region is CASSYPNPGYEQYF. As DNA, the CDR3 is TGTGCCAGCAGCTACCCCAATCCGGGCTACGAGCAGTACTTC.

The CDR3 region is CAYRIDGSYGYTF. CDR3 nucleotides: TGTGCCTACAGGATCGACGGCAGCTATGGCTACACCTTC. The chain employs TRBV6-1 and TRBJ1-2; possibly TRBD1 for D (5 bases). This CDR3 is 13 amino acids long. V lost 11 bases and J lost 4, with 17 bases in between. In germline, CDR1 is MNHNS, CDR2 SASEGT.

This clonotype was observed a handful of times. The gene calls are TRBV5-1 and TRBJ2-2; tentatively, D is TRBD1 (6 bases). The CDR3 has 17 amino acids. Trimming removed 0 bases from V and 0 bases from J, with 12 bases in between. Germline V gives CDR1 SGHRS, CDR2 YFSETQ. CDR3 coding DNA: TGCGCCAGCAGCTTGGCCTGGCAGGGGCCGAACACCGGGGAGCTGTTTTTT. It is translated as CASSLAWQGPNTGELFF.

The V and J genes are TRBV20-1 and TRBJ1-2; 9 bases agree with TRBD1. This CDR3 region has 16 residues. J lost 3 bases, V lost 6 bases, and 14 bases had no gene match. From germline, CDR1 is DFQATT and CDR2 SNEGSKA (reference sequence). CDR3 sequence: CSATHPTGGIDYGYTF. The CDR3 bases are TGCAGTGCAACTCACCCAACAGGGGGCATAGACTATGGCTACACCTTC.

The CDR3: CATSRDTGRVNSPLHF. The CDR3 DNA follows: TGTGCCACCAGCAGAGATACGGGCAGGGTTAATTCACCCCTCCACTTT. The chain joins TRBV15 to TRBJ1-6; perhaps TRBD1 as D (5 bases). The CDR3 totals 16 residues. Germline CDR1 and CDR2: LNHNV and YYDKDF (reference sequence). V dropped 0 bases and J dropped 6 bases, with 12 bases sitting between them. Filled out from reference TRBV15 and TRBJ1-6, the complete variable domain reads DAMVIQNPRYQVTQFGKPVTLSCSQTLNHNVMYWYQQKSSQAPKLLFHYYDKDFNNEADTPDNFQSRRPNTSFCFLDIRSPGLGDTAMYLCATSRDTGRVNSPLHFGNGTRLTVT.

In its sample, this clonotype was seen many times. The CDR3 ends on some other residue instead of the conserved phenylalanine or tryptophan, so this is likely a read error. The chain couples TRBV7-3 to TRBJ1-2; D call uncertain. This CDR3 region has 15 residues. V was cut by 1 base and J by 7 bases, with 16 bases left in between. Germline CDR1 SGHTA, CDR2 FQGTGA. The CDR3 region is CASSLNPPGLGGYTL. The CDR3 coding sequence is TGTGCCAGCAGCTTAAACCCCCCGGGCTTAGGTGGCTACACCCTC.

In this sample, this clonotype turned up many times. V usage is TRBV7-9 and J usage is TRBJ2-5; TRBD1 matches 8 bases. From germline, CDR1 is SEHNR and CDR2 FQNEAQ (reference sequence). This CDR3 comprises 14 residues. Unmatched junction bases numbered 8, after V lost 6 bases and J lost 5 bases. CDR3 protein: CASRPRTGWETQYF. The CDR3 DNA reads TGTGCCAGCAGACCTCGGACAGGGTGGGAGACCCAGTACTTC. Supplemented by reference TRBV7-9 and TRBJ2-5, the full variable domain reads DTGVSQNPRHKITKRGQNVTFRCDPISEHNRLYWYRQTLGQGPEFLTYFQNEAQLEKSRLLSDRFSAERPKGSFSTLEIQRTEQGDSAMYLCASRPRTGWETQYFGPGTRLLVL.

This clonotype was detected many times. The chain couples TRBV20-1 to TRBJ1-1; D is unresolved. This CDR3 has 13 residues. From germline, CDR1 is DFQATT and CDR2 SNEGSKA (reference sequence). CDR3 amino acids: CSAPSEVNTEAFF. The CDR3 region has the DNA TGCAGCGCCCCATCGGAGGTGAACACTGAAGCTTTCTTT.

This clonotype was recorded many times. The chain combines TRBV19 with TRBJ1-2; D remains unclear. CDR1 and CDR2 from the germline V gene are LNHDA and SQIVND (reference sequence). This CDR3 has 13 amino acids. V lost 3 bases, J lost 4 bases, and 9 bases lay in between. The CDR3 nucleotides read TGTGCCAGTAGTATCGGGCAGGTCTATGGCTACACCTTC. This translates into CASSIGQVYGYTF.